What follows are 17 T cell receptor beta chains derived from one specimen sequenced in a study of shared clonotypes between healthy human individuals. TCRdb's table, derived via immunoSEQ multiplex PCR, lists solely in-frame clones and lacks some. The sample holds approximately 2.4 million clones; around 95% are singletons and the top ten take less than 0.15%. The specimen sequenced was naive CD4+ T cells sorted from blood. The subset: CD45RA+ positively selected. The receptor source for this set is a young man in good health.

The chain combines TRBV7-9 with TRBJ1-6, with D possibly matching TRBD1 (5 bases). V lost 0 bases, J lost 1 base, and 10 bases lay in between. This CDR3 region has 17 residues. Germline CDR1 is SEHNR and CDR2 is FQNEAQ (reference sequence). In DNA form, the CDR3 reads TGTGCCAGCAGCTTAGCCGACAGTATTTCCTATAATTCACCCCTCCACTTT. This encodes CASSLADSISYNSPLHF. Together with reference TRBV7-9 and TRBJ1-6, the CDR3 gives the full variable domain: DTGVSQNPRHKITKRGQNVTFRCDPISEHNRLYWYRQTLGQGPEFLTYFQNEAQLEKSRLLSDRFSAERPKGSFSTLEIQRTEQGDSAMYLCASSLADSISYNSPLHFGNGTRLTVT.

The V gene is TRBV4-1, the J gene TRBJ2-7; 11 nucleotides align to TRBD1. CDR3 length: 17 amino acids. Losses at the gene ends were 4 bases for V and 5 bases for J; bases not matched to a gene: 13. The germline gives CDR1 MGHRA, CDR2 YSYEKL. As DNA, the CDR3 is TGCGCCAGCAGCCCACGGGACAGGGGGTCAACTGGGGACGAGCAGTACTTC. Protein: CASSPRDRGSTGDEQYF.

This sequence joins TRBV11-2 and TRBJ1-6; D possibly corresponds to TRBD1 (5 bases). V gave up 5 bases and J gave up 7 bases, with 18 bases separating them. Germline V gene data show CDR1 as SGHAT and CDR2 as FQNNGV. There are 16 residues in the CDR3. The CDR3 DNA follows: TGTGCCAGCAGCACAACCCGGGGCAGTAGGAATTCACCCCTCCACTTT. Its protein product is CASSTTRGSRNSPLHF.

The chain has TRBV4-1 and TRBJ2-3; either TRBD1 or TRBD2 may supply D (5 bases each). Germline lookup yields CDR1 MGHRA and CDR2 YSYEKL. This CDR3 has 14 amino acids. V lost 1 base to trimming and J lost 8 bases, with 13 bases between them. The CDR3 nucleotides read TGCGCCAGCAGCCAAGGGGACCAGCCCACTACGCAGTATTTT. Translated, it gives CASSQGDQPTTQYF.

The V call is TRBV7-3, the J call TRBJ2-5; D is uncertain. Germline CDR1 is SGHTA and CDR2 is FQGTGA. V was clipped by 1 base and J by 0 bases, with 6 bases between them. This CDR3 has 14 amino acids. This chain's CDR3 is CASSLMGNQETQYF. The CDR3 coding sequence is TGTGCCAGCAGCTTAATGGGCAACCAAGAGACCCAGTACTTC.

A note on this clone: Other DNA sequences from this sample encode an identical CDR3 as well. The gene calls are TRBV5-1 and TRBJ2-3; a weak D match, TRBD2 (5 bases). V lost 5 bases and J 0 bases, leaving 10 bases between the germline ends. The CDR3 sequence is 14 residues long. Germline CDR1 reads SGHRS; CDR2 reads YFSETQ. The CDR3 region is CASRRLASTDTQYF. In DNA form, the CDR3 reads TGCGCCAGCAGACGGCTAGCAAGCACAGATACGCAGTATTTT.

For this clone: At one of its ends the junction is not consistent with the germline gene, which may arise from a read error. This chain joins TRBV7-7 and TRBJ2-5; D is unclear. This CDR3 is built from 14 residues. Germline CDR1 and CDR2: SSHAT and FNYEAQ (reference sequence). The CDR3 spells CASSPYLGQETQYF. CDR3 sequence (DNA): TGTGCTAGCAGCCCTTACTTGGGGCAAGAGACCCAGTACTTC. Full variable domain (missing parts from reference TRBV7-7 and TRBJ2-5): GAGVSQSPRYKVTKRGQDVTLRCDPISSHATLYWYQQALGQGPEFLTYFNYEAQPDKSGLPSDRFSAERPEGSISTLTIQRTEQRDSAMYRCASSPYLGQETQYFGPGTRLLVL.

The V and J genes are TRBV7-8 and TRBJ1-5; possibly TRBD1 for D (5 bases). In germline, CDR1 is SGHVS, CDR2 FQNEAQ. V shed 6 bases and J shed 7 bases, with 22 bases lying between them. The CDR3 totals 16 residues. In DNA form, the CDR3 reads TGTGCCAGCAGTTGGGCGCAAGGGGATTTAGGGCAGCCCCAGCATTTT. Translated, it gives CASSWAQGDLGQPQHF.

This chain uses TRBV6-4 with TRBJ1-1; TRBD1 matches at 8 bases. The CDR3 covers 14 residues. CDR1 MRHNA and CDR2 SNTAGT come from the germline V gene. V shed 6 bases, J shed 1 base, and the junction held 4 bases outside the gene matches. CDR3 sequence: CASSRTGWNTEAFF. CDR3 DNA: TGTGCCAGCAGCAGGACAGGGTGGAACACTGAAGCTTTCTTT.

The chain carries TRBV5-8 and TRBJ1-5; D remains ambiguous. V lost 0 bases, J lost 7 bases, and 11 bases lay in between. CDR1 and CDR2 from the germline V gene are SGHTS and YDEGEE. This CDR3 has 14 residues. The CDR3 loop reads CASSLESGGQPQHF. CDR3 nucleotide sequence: TGTGCCAGCAGCTTGGAGTCGGGAGGGCAGCCCCAGCATTTT.

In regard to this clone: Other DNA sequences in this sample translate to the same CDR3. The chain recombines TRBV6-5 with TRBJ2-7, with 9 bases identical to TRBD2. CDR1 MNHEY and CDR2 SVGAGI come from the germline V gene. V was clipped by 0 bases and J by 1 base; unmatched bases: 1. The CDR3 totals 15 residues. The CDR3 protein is CASSYSTSGSYEQYF. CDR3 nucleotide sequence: TGTGCCAGCAGTTACTCGACTAGCGGATCCTACGAGCAGTACTTC.

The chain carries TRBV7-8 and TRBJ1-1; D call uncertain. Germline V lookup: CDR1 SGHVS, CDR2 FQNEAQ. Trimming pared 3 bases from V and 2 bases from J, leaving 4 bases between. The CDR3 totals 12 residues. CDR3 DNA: TGTGCCAGCAGCTTCGGCAACACTGAAGCTTTCTTT. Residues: CASSFGNTEAFF.

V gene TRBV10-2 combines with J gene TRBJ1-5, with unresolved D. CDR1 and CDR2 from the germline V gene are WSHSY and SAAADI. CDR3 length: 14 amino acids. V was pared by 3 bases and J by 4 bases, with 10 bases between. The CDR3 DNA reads TGCGCCAGCAGTGAAAGACCCTCTAATCAGCCCCAGCATTTT. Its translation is CASSERPSNQPQHF.

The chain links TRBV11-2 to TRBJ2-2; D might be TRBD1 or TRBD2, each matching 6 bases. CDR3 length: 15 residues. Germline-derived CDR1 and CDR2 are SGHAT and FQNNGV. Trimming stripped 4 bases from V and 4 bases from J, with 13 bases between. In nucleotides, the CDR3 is TGTGCCAGCAGCTCGACAGGAGGGAGCACCGGGGAGCTGTTTTTT. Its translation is CASSSTGGSTGELFF.

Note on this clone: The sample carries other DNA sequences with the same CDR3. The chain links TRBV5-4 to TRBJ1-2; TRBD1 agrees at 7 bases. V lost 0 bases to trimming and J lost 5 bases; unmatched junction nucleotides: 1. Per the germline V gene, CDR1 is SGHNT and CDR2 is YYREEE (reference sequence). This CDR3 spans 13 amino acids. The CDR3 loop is CASSLAGGYGYTF. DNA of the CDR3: TGTGCCAGCAGCTTGGCAGGGGGTTATGGCTACACCTTC.

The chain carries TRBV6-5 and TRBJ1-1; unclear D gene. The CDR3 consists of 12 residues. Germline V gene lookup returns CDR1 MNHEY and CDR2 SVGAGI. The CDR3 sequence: CGAQNYEGEAFF. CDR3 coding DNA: TGTGGAGCGCAAAATTATGAGGGAGAAGCTTTCTTT.

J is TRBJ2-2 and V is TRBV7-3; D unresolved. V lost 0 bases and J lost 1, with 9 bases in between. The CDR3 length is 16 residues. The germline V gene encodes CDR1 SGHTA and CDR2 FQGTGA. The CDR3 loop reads CASSLTAGVNTGELFF. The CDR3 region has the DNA TGTGCCAGCAGCTTAACGGCCGGCGTGAACACCGGGGAGCTGTTTTTT.